This TCR beta chain was identified during a study of shared clonotypes between healthy human individuals. Study-level points and caveats: The sharing of roughly 5% of naive CD4 clonotypes was seen across a handful of donors. Compared with memory subsets, naive subsets generally had larger estimated richness. Among donors, the sharing of clonotypes was expected to be influenced by sequencing depth.

In the case of this clone: No antigen is known for it.

Clones were sequenced by immunoSEQ multiplex PCR, and TCRdb holds only the in-frame ones, with some missing. Altogether 2 million to 2.5 million clones are present, just over 90% being singletons, with the ten largest covering around 0.4%. The germline gives CDR1 SGDLS, CDR2 YYNGEE. The CDR3 covers 14 residues. V lost 1 base to trimming and J lost 6 bases, with 14 bases between them. The chain is built from TRBV9 and TRBJ2-7; D gene uncertain. The sequence was obtained from a young man in good health. Some clones in this sample may be carry-over from other donors' samples. Sequencing input: naive CD4+ T cells from PBMCs. Regarding subset: CD45RA+ positively selected. The CDR3: CASSVSPGGPEQYF. The CDR3 region has the DNA TGTGCCAGCAGCGTATCCCCAGGTGGTCCCGAGCAGTACTTC. The full variable domain, rest sourced from reference TRBV9 and TRBJ2-7, is DSGVTQTPKHLITATGQRVTLRCSPRSGDLSVYWYQQSLDQGLQFLIQYYNGEERAKGNILERFSAQQFPDLHSELNLSSLELGDSALYFCASSVSPGGPEQYFGPGTRLTVT.